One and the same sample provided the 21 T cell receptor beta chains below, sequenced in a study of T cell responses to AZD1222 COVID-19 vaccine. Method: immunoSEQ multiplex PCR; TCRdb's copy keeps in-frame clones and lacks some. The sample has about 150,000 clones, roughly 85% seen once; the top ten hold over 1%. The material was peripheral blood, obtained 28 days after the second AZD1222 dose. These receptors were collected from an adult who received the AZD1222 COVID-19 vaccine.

The CDR3 reads CASSRGLNTEAFF. CDR3 sequence (DNA): TGTGCCAGCAGCCGCGGACTTAACACTGAAGCTTTCTTT. The chain has TRBV11-1 and TRBJ1-1, with D unclear. Germline values: CDR1 SGHAT, CDR2 FQDESV (reference sequence). V lost 5 bases, J lost 2 bases, and 9 bases lay in between. The CDR3 is 13 residues long.

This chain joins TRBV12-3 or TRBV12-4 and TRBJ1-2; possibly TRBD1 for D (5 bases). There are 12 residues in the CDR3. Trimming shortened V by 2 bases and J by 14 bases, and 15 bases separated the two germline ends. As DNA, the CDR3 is TGTGCCAGCAGTTTATTCCAGGGACCTCGGACCTTC. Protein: CASSLFQGPRTF.

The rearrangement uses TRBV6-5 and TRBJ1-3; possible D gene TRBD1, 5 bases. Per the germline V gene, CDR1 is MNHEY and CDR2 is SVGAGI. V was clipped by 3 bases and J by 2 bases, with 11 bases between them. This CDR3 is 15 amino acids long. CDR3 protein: CASSYRGSPGNTIYF. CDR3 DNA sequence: TGTGCCAGCAGTTATAGGGGTTCCCCTGGAAACACCATATATTTT.

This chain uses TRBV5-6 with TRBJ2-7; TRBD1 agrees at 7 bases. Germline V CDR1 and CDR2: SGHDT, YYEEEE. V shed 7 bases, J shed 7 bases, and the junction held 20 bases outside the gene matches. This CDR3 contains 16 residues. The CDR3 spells CASRTGALGRRGEQYF. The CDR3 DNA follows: TGTGCCAGCCGAACAGGGGCCTTGGGACGCCGGGGAGAGCAGTACTTC. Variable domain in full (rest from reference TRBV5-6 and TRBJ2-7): DAGVTQSPTHLIKTRGQQVTLRCSPKSGHDTVSWYQQALGQGPQFIFQYYEEEERQRGNFPDRFSGHQFPNYSSELNVNALLLGDSALYLCASRTGALGRRGEQYFGPGTRLTVT.

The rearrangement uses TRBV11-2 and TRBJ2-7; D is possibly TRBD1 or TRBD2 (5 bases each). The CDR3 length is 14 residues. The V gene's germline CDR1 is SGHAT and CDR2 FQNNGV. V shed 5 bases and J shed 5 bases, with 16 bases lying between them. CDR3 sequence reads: CASSMLRGRNEQYF. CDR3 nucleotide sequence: TGTGCCAGCAGCATGCTCCGGGGCCGCAACGAGCAGTACTTC. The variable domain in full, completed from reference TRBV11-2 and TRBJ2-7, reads EAGVAQSPRYKIIEKRQSVAFWCNPISGHATLYWYQQILGQGPKLLIQFQNNGVVDDSQLPKDRFSAERLKGVDSTLKIQPAKLEDSAVYLCASSMLRGRNEQYFGPGTRLTVT.

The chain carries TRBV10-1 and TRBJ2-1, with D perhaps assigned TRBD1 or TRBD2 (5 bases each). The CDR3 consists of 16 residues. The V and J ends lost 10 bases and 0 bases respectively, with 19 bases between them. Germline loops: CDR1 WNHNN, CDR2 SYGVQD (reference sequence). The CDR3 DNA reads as TGCGCCAACCCGGGACCGACTCTTAGCTCCTACAATGAGCAGTTCTTC. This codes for CANPGPTLSSYNEQFF.

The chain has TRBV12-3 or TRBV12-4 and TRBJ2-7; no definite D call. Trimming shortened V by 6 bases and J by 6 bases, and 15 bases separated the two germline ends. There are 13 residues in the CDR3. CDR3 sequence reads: CASSQNQVPEQYF. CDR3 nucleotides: TGTGCCAGCAGCCAAAACCAGGTGCCCGAGCAGTACTTC.

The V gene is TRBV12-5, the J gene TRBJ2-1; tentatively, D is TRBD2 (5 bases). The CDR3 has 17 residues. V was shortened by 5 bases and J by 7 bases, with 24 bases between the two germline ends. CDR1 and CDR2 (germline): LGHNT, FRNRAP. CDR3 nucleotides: TGTGCTAGTGGTCCGGACGGGGTCGGGGTTACAATGAATGAGCAGTTCTTC. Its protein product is CASGPDGVGVTMNEQFF.

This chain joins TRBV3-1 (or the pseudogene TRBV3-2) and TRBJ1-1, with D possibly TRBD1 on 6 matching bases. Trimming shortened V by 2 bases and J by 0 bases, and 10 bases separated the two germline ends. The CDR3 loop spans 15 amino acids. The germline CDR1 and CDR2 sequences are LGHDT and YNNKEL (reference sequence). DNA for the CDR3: TGTGCCAGCAGCCAATACACAGGGTTGAACACTGAAGCTTTCTTT. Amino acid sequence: CASSQYTGLNTEAFF.

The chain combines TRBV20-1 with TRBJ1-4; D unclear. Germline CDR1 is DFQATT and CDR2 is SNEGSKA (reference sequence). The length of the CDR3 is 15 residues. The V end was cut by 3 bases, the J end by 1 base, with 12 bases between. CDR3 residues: CSASPQEGTNEKLFF. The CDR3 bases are TGCAGTGCTAGTCCCCAGGAGGGAACTAATGAAAAACTGTTTTTT.

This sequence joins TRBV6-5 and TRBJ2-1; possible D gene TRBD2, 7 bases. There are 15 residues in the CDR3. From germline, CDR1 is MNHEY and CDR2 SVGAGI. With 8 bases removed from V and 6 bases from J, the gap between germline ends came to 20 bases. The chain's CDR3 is CASGRGAKSPNEQFF. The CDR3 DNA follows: TGTGCCAGCGGGAGGGGGGCGAAGTCCCCCAATGAGCAGTTCTTC.

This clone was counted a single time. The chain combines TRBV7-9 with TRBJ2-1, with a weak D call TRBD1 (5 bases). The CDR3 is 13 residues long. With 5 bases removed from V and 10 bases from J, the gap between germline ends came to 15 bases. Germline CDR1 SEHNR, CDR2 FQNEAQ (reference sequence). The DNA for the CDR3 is TGTGCCAGCAGCCCTCCTCGACAGAACGAGCAGTTCTTC. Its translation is CASSPPRQNEQFF.

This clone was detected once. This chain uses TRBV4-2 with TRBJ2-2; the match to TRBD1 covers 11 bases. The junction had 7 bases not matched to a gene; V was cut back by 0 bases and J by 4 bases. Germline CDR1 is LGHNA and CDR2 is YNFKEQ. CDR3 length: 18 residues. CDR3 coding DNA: TGTGCCAGCAGCCAAGATTTAGTAGGGACAGGGGGCACCGGGGAGCTGTTTTTT. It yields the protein CASSQDLVGTGGTGELFF.

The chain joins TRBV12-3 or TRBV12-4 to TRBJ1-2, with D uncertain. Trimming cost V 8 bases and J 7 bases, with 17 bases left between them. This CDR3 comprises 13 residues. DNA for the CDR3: TGTGCCAGCTTCCCAACCTCCGGATCTGGCTACACCTTC. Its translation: CASFPTSGSGYTF.

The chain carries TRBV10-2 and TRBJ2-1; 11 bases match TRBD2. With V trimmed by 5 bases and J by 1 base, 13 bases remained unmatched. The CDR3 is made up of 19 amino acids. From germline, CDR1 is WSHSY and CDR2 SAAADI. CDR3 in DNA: TGCGCCAGCAGTCCCATATACCCTAGCGGGGGGAAATCCTACAATGAGCAGTTCTTC. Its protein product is CASSPIYPSGGKSYNEQFF.

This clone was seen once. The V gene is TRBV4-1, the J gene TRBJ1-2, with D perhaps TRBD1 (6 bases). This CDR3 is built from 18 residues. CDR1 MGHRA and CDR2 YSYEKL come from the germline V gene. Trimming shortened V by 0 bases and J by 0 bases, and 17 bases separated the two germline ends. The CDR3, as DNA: TGCGCCAGCAGCCAAGATTCCCCTGGCAGGGGAGCTAACTATGGCTACACCTTC. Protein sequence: CASSQDSPGRGANYGYTF.

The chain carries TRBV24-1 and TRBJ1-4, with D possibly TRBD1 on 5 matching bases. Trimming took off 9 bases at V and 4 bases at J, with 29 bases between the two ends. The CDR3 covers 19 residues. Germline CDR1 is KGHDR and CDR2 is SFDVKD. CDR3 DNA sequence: TGTGCCACCGGAGATCAACAGACTTCCAACTGGGGGGTTAATGAAAAACTGTTTTTT. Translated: CATGDQQTSNWGVNEKLFF.

In DNA form, the CDR3 reads TGTGCCAGCAGCCAAGGTTTGGGGTACTCTGGAAACACCATATATTTT. Translation: CASSQGLGYSGNTIYF. The chain is built from TRBV14 and TRBJ1-3; D not certain. V was clipped by 1 base and J by 0 bases, with 10 bases between them. The germline V gene has CDR1 SGHDN and CDR2 FVKESK. The CDR3 contains 16 residues.

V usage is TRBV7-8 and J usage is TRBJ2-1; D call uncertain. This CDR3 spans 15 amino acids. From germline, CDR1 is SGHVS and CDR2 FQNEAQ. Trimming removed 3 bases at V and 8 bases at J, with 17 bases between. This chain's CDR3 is CASSFRLGGYDEQFF. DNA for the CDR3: TGTGCCAGCAGCTTCCGACTGGGTGGGTACGATGAGCAGTTCTTC.

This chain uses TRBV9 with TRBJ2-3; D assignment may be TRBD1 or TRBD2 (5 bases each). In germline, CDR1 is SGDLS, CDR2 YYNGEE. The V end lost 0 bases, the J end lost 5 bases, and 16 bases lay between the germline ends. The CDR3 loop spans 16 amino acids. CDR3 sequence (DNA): TGTGCCAGCAGCGTAGCTACAGGCCAGAGGGGAGATACGCAGTATTTT. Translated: CASSVATGQRGDTQYF.

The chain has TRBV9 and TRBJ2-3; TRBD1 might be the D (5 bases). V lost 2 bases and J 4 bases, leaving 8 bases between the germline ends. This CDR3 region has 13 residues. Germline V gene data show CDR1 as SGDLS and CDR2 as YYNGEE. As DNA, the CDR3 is TGTGCCAGCAGCGTTCAGGGTTCAGATACGCAGTATTTT. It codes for CASSVQGSDTQYF.